The sequence of this TCR beta chain was determined in a study of technical replicates of blood from a few donors. Only in-frame clones appear in the TCRdb table, and some are missing; sequencing was by immunoSEQ multiplex PCR. The data show under 95,000 clones, with roughly 94% seen just once and roughly 0.25% held by the top ten. The CDR3 is made up of 15 amino acids. CDR1 MNHEY and CDR2 SMNVEV come from the germline V gene (reference sequence). Trimming took off 3 bases at V and 3 bases at J, with 14 bases between the two ends. This TCR derives from a human donor in good health. The chain links TRBV27 to TRBJ1-1; D unclear. The sample consisted of T cells isolated from PBMCs. The CDR3 DNA reads TGTGCCAGCAGTTTGTATTCCGGAGGTGACACTGAAGCTTTCTTT. Its translation is CASSLYSGGDTEAFF.